Shown below are 25 T cell receptor beta chains from a single sample sequenced in a study of cytomegalovirus exposure and HLA in healthy donors. The PCR contained 60 Vbeta and 13 Jbeta primers. Some clones are missing from TCRdb's copy, which holds only in-frame ones; the method was immunoSEQ multiplex PCR. The data contain about 100,000 clones, about 79% of them singletons. Sequenced sample: PBMCs. These receptors all come from a man aged 60 to 69 in good health and CMV-seropositive.

On this clone itself: Other DNA sequences in the same sample also yield this CDR3. The CDR3 nucleotides are TGCAGTGTGGAGGGAAGGCGGGGAGAGACCCAGTACTTC. Its protein is CSVEGRRGETQYF. V gene TRBV29-1 combines with J gene TRBJ2-5; TRBD2 might be the D (6 bases). This CDR3 is built from 13 residues. Per germline, CDR1 SQVTM and CDR2 ANQGSEA.

The rearrangement links TRBV6-5 to TRBJ1-4, with D possibly TRBD1 on 5 matching bases. Looked up from germline, CDR1 is MNHEY and CDR2 is SVGAGI. V was trimmed by 3 bases and J by 8 bases, leaving 13 bases between them. The CDR3 is 14 residues long. The chain's CDR3 is CASSYMGGREKLFF. The DNA of the CDR3 is TGTGCCAGCAGTTATATGGGGGGTCGGGAAAAACTGTTTTTT.

The chain carries TRBV6-5 and TRBJ1-2; no clear D gene. Germline V gives CDR1 MNHEY, CDR2 SVGAGI. V was pared by 6 bases and J by 4 bases, with 6 bases between. The CDR3 contains 11 residues. In DNA, the CDR3 is TGTGCCAGCAGATCCCTCTATGGCTACACCTTC. Its translation: CASRSLYGYTF.

The gene calls are TRBV6-6 and TRBJ2-7, with TRBD1 as a possible D gene (5 bases). Germline CDR1 MNHNY, CDR2 SVGAGI (reference sequence). The CDR3 contains 14 residues. V was clipped by 2 bases and J by 0 bases, with 8 bases between them. The CDR3 loop reads CASSYAGSSYEQYF. In DNA, the CDR3 is TGTGCCAGCAGTTACGCAGGGTCCTCCTACGAGCAGTACTTC.

The J gene is TRBJ2-3, the V gene TRBV7-9, with D maybe TRBD1 (6 bases). V was shortened by 3 bases and J by 7 bases, with 14 bases between the two germline ends. The length of the CDR3 is 14 residues. CDR1 is SEHNR, CDR2 FQNEAQ, per germline (reference sequence). CDR3 in DNA: TGTGCCAGCAGCTTGGCAGGGGATTTTCATACGCAGTATTTT. Residues: CASSLAGDFHTQYF.

The chain couples TRBV27 to TRBJ2-2; perhaps TRBD2 as D (5 bases). Trimming shortened V by 10 bases and J by 0 bases, and 12 bases separated the two germline ends. The CDR3 is made up of 14 amino acids. Germline CDR1 and CDR2: MNHEY and SMNVEV (reference sequence). The DNA of the CDR3 is TGTGCCACCCTGACGGGGACGAACACCGGGGAGCTGTTTTTT. It specifies CATLTGTNTGELFF.

The chain uses TRBV7-6 and TRBJ2-5, with D tentatively TRBD2 (6 bases). CDR1 is SGHVS, CDR2 FNYEAQ, per germline. There are 17 residues in the CDR3. V gave up 5 bases and J gave up 4 bases, with 23 bases separating them. The CDR3 spells CASSGIGGFGTRETQYF. CDR3 bases: TGTGCCAGCAGCGGGATAGGAGGGTTTGGGACGAGAGAGACCCAGTACTTC.

The chain links TRBV5-6 to TRBJ1-3, with D possibly TRBD1 on 5 matching bases. CDR3 length equals 15 residues. The germline V gene encodes CDR1 SGHDT and CDR2 YYEEEE. Trimming cost V 6 bases and J 1 base, with 14 bases left between them. CDR3 residues: CASTRLRGSGNTIYF. The CDR3 nucleotides are TGTGCCAGCACCCGGTTAAGGGGTTCTGGAAACACCATATATTTT.

A few counts support this clone. The chain joins TRBV9 to TRBJ2-5; possibly TRBD2 for D (6 bases). Germline V gene sequence: CDR1 SGDLS, CDR2 YYNGEE. The CDR3 has 14 amino acids. V was trimmed by 4 bases and J by 2 bases, leaving 12 bases between them. The CDR3 sequence: CASSQGTVQETQYF. The DNA for the CDR3 is TGTGCCAGCAGCCAAGGGACTGTACAAGAGACCCAGTACTTC.

The chain joins TRBV28 to TRBJ1-4; tentative D call: TRBD1 (5 bases). V was shortened by 8 bases and J by 1 base, with 14 bases between the two germline ends. This CDR3 comprises 15 residues. In germline, CDR1 is MDHEN, CDR2 SYDVKM. The CDR3 spells CASSGVGLTNEKLFF. The CDR3 region has the DNA TGTGCCAGCTCGGGAGTGGGGCTAACTAATGAAAAACTGTTTTTT.

This clone appeared once. The rearrangement joins TRBV28 to TRBJ2-5, with 11 bases matching TRBD2. V lost 3 bases to trimming and J lost 4 bases; unmatched junction nucleotides: 4. This CDR3 is 15 amino acids long. CDR1 is MDHEN, CDR2 SYDVKM, per germline. This CDR3 is CASSFLLAGGETQYF. In DNA, the CDR3 is TGTGCCAGCAGTTTCTTGCTAGCGGGGGGAGAGACCCAGTACTTC.

This chain uses TRBV27 with TRBJ2-4; tentative D call: TRBD2 (6 bases). The CDR3 is 13 amino acids. Germline CDR1 and CDR2: MNHEY and SMNVEV (reference sequence). V was clipped by 2 bases and J by 7 bases, with 9 bases between them. The CDR3 sequence is CASSLGGLNIQYF. The CDR3 nucleotides read TGTGCCAGCAGTTTAGGAGGGTTGAACATTCAGTACTTC.

The chain employs TRBV4-3 and TRBJ1-1, with TRBD1 matching 9 bases. This CDR3 is 15 amino acids long. Germline-derived CDR1 and CDR2 are LGHNA and YSLEER. V lost 1 base, J lost 4 bases, and 4 bases stayed unmatched. CDR3 DNA sequence: TGCGCCAGCAGCCAAGGGACAGGGGCCCTCACTGAAGCTTTCTTT. Its translation: CASSQGTGALTEAFF.

The chain carries TRBV5-1 and TRBJ1-1; D is perhaps TRBD1 (5 bases). The CDR3 has 15 residues. The V and J ends lost 0 bases and 4 bases respectively, with 13 bases between them. Germline lookup yields CDR1 SGHRS and CDR2 YFSETQ. The CDR3 coding sequence is TGCGCCAGCAGCTTGGCGACGGGGAGGGGCACTGAAGCTTTCTTT. Its protein is CASSLATGRGTEAFF.

The chain has TRBV6-5 and TRBJ2-1, with a weak D call TRBD1 (6 bases). CDR1 MNHEY and CDR2 SVGAGI come from the germline V gene. The CDR3 has 12 amino acids. The V and J ends lost 6 bases and 6 bases respectively, with 9 bases between them. In nucleotides, the CDR3 is TGTGCCAGCAGACAGGGTACCAATGAGCAGTTCTTC. It encodes CASRQGTNEQFF.

The chain combines TRBV18 with TRBJ2-6, with TRBD1 identical over 12 bases. The CDR3 consists of 18 residues. Germline CDR1 KGHSH, CDR2 LQKENI. V shed 1 base, J shed 3 bases, and the junction held 4 bases outside the gene matches. CDR3: CASSPQGQGAFGANVLTF. For the CDR3, the DNA is TGTGCCAGCTCACCACAGGGACAGGGGGCTTTTGGGGCCAACGTCCTGACTTTC.

V gene TRBV9 combines with J gene TRBJ2-5; 8 nucleotides align to TRBD1. The CDR3 length is 14 residues. J was trimmed by 5 bases and V by 2 bases; bases with no gene match: 5. CDR1 SGDLS and CDR2 YYNGEE come from the germline V gene. The CDR3 sequence: CASSVAGGSETQYF. CDR3 DNA sequence: TGTGCCAGCAGCGTTGCAGGGGGCTCGGAGACCCAGTACTTC.

This chain joins TRBV5-1 and TRBJ2-7, with 8 bases aligning to TRBD1. The CDR3 runs 14 residues. The V segment lost 3 bases and the J segment 4 bases; nucleotides outside the gene matches: 6. Germline loops: CDR1 SGHRS, CDR2 YFSETQ. CDR3 coding DNA: TGCGCCAGCAGCTCTTCAGGGGGCAAGTACGAGCAGTACTTC. It specifies CASSSSGGKYEQYF. The variable domain in full, completed from reference TRBV5-1 and TRBJ2-7, reads KAGVTQTPRYLIKTRGQQVTLSCSPISGHRSVSWYQQTPGQGLQFLFEYFSETQRNKGNFPGRFSGRQFSNSRSEMNVSTLELGDSALYLCASSSSGGKYEQYFGPGTRLTVT.

The CDR3, as DNA: TGTGCCAGCAGCCTCAGGGACTATGGCTACACCTTC. Residues: CASSLRDYGYTF. The chain has TRBV5-4 and TRBJ1-2, with TRBD1 as a possible D gene (5 bases). Germline-derived CDR1 and CDR2 are SGHNT and YYREEE (reference sequence). Trimming removed 4 bases at V and 3 bases at J, with 7 bases between. There are 12 residues in the CDR3.

The chain combines TRBV6-5 with TRBJ2-5, with 8 positions matching TRBD1. This CDR3 spans 16 amino acids. With V trimmed by 0 bases and J by 7 bases, 10 bases remained unmatched. Germline V lookup: CDR1 MNHEY, CDR2 SVGAGI. CDR3 sequence: CASSYSGQGAGRTQYF. DNA for the CDR3: TGTGCCAGCAGTTACTCGGGCCAGGGGGCGGGGAGGACCCAGTACTTC.

The V call is TRBV4-2, the J call TRBJ2-7; 10 bases align to TRBD2. The V segment lost 3 bases and the J segment 2 bases; nucleotides outside the gene matches: 10. Germline CDR1 LGHNA, CDR2 YNFKEQ. This CDR3 has 17 residues. For the CDR3, the DNA is TGTGCCAGCAGCCATATGGCTAGCGGGAGCAAAACCTACGAGCAGTACTTC. Its protein product is CASSHMASGSKTYEQYF.

V usage is TRBV5-1 and J usage is TRBJ2-7, with a weak D call TRBD2 (5 bases). Germline assignment: CDR1 SGHRS and CDR2 YFSETQ. With 0 bases removed from V and 6 bases from J, the gap between germline ends came to 10 bases. CDR3 length: 13 residues. CDR3 sequence reads: CASSLVGNAEQYF. CDR3 in DNA: TGCGCCAGCAGCTTGGTCGGGAACGCCGAGCAGTACTTC.

The CDR3 DNA reads TGCGCCAGCAGCCAAGAAGATCAGCGGGGGTTACCTTCCTACGAGCAGTACTTC. Its translation is CASSQEDQRGLPSYEQYF. The rearrangement joins TRBV4-3 to TRBJ2-5; 8 bases map to TRBD2. The DNA end favors TRBJ2-7, so the J call may be wrong. The CDR3 length is 18 residues. Germline V gene data show CDR1 as LGHNA and CDR2 as YSLEER.

This chain links TRBV4-1 with TRBJ2-7; weak D call: TRBD1 (5 bases). With 1 base removed from V and 7 bases from J, the gap between germline ends came to 17 bases. The CDR3 has 15 residues. CDR1 and CDR2 (germline): MGHRA, YSYEKL. CDR3 DNA: TGCGCCAGCAGCCAAGGTGGGGCTACCTTGGAGGAGCAGTACTTC. Amino acids: CASSQGGATLEEQYF.

The CDR3 region has the DNA TGTGCCAGTAGTATGACAGGGAAGTGGTCCTACAATGAGCAGTTCTTC. Translating gives CASSMTGKWSYNEQFF. This chain links TRBV19 with TRBJ2-1; 7 positions agree with TRBD1. CDR1 LNHDA and CDR2 SQIVND come from the germline V gene (reference sequence). After removal of 3 bases from V and 1 base from J, the junction contained 6 bases not matched to a gene. This CDR3 is built from 16 residues.